The 28 T cell receptor beta chains in this list originate from one sample, sequenced in a study of blood T cell repertoires in COVID-19. Profiling relied on immunoSEQ multiplex PCR, and the TCRdb table lists in-frame clones only, not all of them. The sample includes about 22,000 clones, approximately 88% seen only once; the top ten take 22%. The sample taken for sequencing was peripheral blood. All receptors come from a man aged 80 or over with active or convalescent COVID-19.

A few counts support this clone. The gene calls are TRBV7-8 and TRBJ1-1; D uncertain. This CDR3 spans 14 amino acids. V lost 2 bases and J 6 bases, leaving 13 bases between the germline ends. Germline-derived CDR1 and CDR2 are SGHVS and FQNEAQ. CDR3 loop: CASSLSLGRPEAFF. The CDR3 DNA is TGTGCCAGCAGCTTAAGTCTGGGGAGACCTGAAGCTTTCTTT.

J is TRBJ1-3 and V is TRBV6-5; D may be TRBD1 (5 bases). V was pared by 9 bases and J by 0 bases, with 15 bases between. The germline CDR1 and CDR2 sequences are MNHEY and SVGAGI. The CDR3 sequence is 15 residues long. The CDR3 here is CASSSGLISGNTIYF. CDR3 sequence (DNA): TGTGCCAGTTCGTCGGGACTCATCTCTGGAAACACCATATATTTT.

The chain joins TRBV7-9 to TRBJ1-6, with D perhaps matching TRBD1 (6 bases). The CDR3 length is 14 residues. Trimming cost V 8 bases and J 10 bases, with 18 bases left between them. The germline V gene has CDR1 SEHNR and CDR2 FQNEAQ (reference sequence). The CDR3 DNA follows: TGTGCCAGCGGCCCCCCTCAGGGACAATCACCCCTCCACTTT. Translating gives CASGPPQGQSPLHF.

V gene TRBV19 combines with J gene TRBJ2-7; perhaps TRBD2 as D (5 bases). The CDR3 is 19 amino acids. CDR1 is LNHDA, CDR2 SQIVND, per germline (reference sequence). Trimming stripped 5 bases from V and 1 base from J, with 27 bases between. The CDR3 DNA follows: TGTGCCAGTAGTCTCGCCGGGTGGTCTCTAGCCGTAACTTCCTACGAGCAGTACTTC. It specifies CASSLAGWSLAVTSYEQYF.

The genes are TRBV28 and TRBJ1-2; D uncertain. This CDR3 is 11 amino acids long. The germline CDR1 and CDR2 sequences are MDHEN and SYDVKM. The germline V and J ends were trimmed by 3 bases and 5 bases, with 4 bases remaining between them. The DNA for the CDR3 is TGTGCCAGCAGTTTTCCTTATGGCTACACCTTC. Its translation is CASSFPYGYTF.

The rearrangement links TRBV5-4 to TRBJ1-1, with D unresolved. The V end was cut by 0 bases, the J end by 4 bases, with 7 bases between. This CDR3 comprises 13 residues. The germline V gene has CDR1 SGHNT and CDR2 YYREEE (reference sequence). The CDR3 DNA reads as TGTGCCAGCAGCTTGGAGATAGCCACTGAAGCTTTCTTT. Translation gives CASSLEIATEAFF.

V gene TRBV27 combines with J gene TRBJ2-7, with 7 positions matching TRBD2. This CDR3 region has 12 residues. CDR1 MNHEY and CDR2 SMNVEV come from the germline V gene (reference sequence). The trim removed 10 bases at V and 5 bases at J, leaving 8 bases unmatched. In DNA form, the CDR3 reads TGTGCCATAAGGACTAGTTCCCACGAGCAGTACTTC. It specifies CAIRTSSHEQYF.

The rearrangement uses TRBV6-5 and TRBJ1-6; 9 nucleotides match TRBD1. The CDR3 is 14 residues long. The V and J ends lost 6 bases and 11 bases, in that order; junction bases with no gene match: 8. Germline assignment: CDR1 MNHEY and CDR2 SVGAGI. CDR3: CASSRGQGRPPLHF. In DNA form, the CDR3 reads TGTGCCAGCAGCCGGGGACAGGGTCGGCCACCCCTCCACTTT.

The chain recombines TRBV2 with TRBJ1-2, with D possibly being TRBD1 (6 bases). The CDR3 covers 13 residues. Germline CDR1 SNHLY, CDR2 FYNNEI. V dropped 2 bases and J dropped 2 bases, with 6 bases sitting between them. The CDR3 region is CASSETGNYGYTF. Written as DNA, the CDR3 is TGTGCCAGCAGTGAAACAGGGAACTATGGCTACACCTTC. Looking up the rest from reference TRBV2 and TRBJ1-2 gives the full variable domain: EPEVTQTPSHQVTQMGQEVILRCVPISNHLYFYWYRQILGQKVEFLVSFYNNEISEKSEIFDDQFSVERPDGSNFTLKIRSTKLEDSAMYFCASSETGNYGYTFGSGTRLTVV.

The CDR3 sequence: CASSRSRDYAAEQFF. The CDR3 region has the DNA TGCGCCAGCAGCAGATCCCGGGACTATGCGGCTGAGCAGTTCTTC. The chain is built from TRBV5-1 and TRBJ2-1, with 7 nucleotides matching TRBD2. The germline V gene has CDR1 SGHRS and CDR2 YFSETQ. The CDR3 runs to 15 residues. Trimming cost V 4 bases and J 9 bases; bases outside gene matches: 13.

This chain uses TRBV5-1 with TRBJ2-5, with a possible D match to TRBD2 (6 bases). Trimming stripped 5 bases from V and 5 bases from J, with 19 bases between. CDR1 and CDR2 (germline): SGHRS, YFSETQ. The CDR3 loop spans 15 amino acids. This CDR3 is CASRLVGGLGETQYF. CDR3 coding DNA: TGCGCCAGCAGACTGGTTGGAGGGTTAGGTGAGACCCAGTACTTC.

This rearrangement joins TRBV13 to TRBJ2-7, with D perhaps matching TRBD1 (6 bases). V dropped 1 base and J dropped 1 base, with 11 bases sitting between them. The CDR3 runs 15 residues. Germline V lookup: CDR1 PRHDT, CDR2 FYEKMQ (reference sequence). The CDR3: CASSLAAGVSYEQYF. The CDR3 nucleotides are TGTGCCAGCAGCTTAGCCGCAGGGGTGTCCTACGAGCAGTACTTC.

The chain uses TRBV4-1 and TRBJ2-3; D gene ambiguous. V dropped 0 bases and J dropped 3 bases, with 7 bases sitting between them. The CDR3 covers 14 residues. Germline lookup yields CDR1 MGHRA and CDR2 YSYEKL. CDR3 sequence: CASSQELRTDTQYF. The CDR3 nucleotides read TGCGCCAGCAGCCAAGAATTACGGACAGATACGCAGTATTTT.

This clone occurred once. J is TRBJ2-3 and V is TRBV27; D ambiguous. Germline V gene sequence: CDR1 MNHEY, CDR2 SMNVEV (reference sequence). This CDR3 comprises 15 residues. V lost 6 bases, J lost 1 base, and 14 bases lay in between. The CDR3 region has the DNA TGTGCCAGCAGCACTCGTCCACGCGGCACAGATACGCAGTATTTT. Its protein product is CASSTRPRGTDTQYF.

This clone was detected once. The chain employs TRBV4-2 and TRBJ2-1; 7 bases fit TRBD2. Germline CDR1 is LGHNA and CDR2 is YNFKEQ. The CDR3 is 17 amino acids. J gave up 7 bases and V 0 bases, and 12 bases lay outside the gene matches. The DNA for the CDR3 is TGTGCCAGCAGCCAAGATAGGGACCCCTCGGGGGGTAATGAGCAGTTCTTC. It specifies CASSQDRDPSGGNEQFF.

This chain joins TRBV28 and TRBJ1-1; D is perhaps TRBD1 (6 bases). CDR3 size: 15 residues. Germline CDR1 reads MDHEN; CDR2 reads SYDVKM. Trimming removed 1 base from V and 2 bases from J, with 11 bases in between. CDR3 protein: CASSLYGRGNTEAFF. The CDR3 coding sequence is TGTGCCAGCAGTTTATACGGCAGGGGTAACACTGAAGCTTTCTTT.

The J gene is TRBJ2-1, the V gene TRBV4-1, with TRBD2 matching 8 bases. Germline loops: CDR1 MGHRA, CDR2 YSYEKL. The CDR3 is 16 amino acids. V shed 3 bases and J 2 bases; nucleotides not matched to a gene: 6. The CDR3 spells CASSHKLAATYNEQFF. The CDR3, as DNA: TGCGCCAGCAGCCACAAACTAGCGGCTACCTACAATGAGCAGTTCTTC.

The chain is built from TRBV7-2 and TRBJ2-2, with 12 bases identical to TRBD2. J was trimmed by 7 bases and V by 1 base; bases with no gene match: 4. CDR1 is SGHTA, CDR2 FQGNSA, per germline. The CDR3 has 16 amino acids. This chain's CDR3 is CASSLGLAGEGGELFF. The CDR3 DNA sequence: TGTGCCAGCAGCTTAGGACTAGCGGGAGAGGGCGGGGAGCTGTTTTTT.

Notes on this clone: Other DNA sequences in this sample translate to the same CDR3. The gene calls are TRBV11-2 and TRBJ2-3, with no clear D. This CDR3 region has 12 residues. Germline V gene data show CDR1 as SGHAT and CDR2 as FQNNGV. Trimming took off 5 bases at V and 0 bases at J, with 3 bases between the two ends. The CDR3 reads CASSPSTDTQYF. The CDR3 nucleotides read TGTGCCAGCAGCCCTAGCACAGATACGCAGTATTTT.

J is TRBJ2-7 and V is TRBV29-1, with a possible D match to TRBD1 (6 bases). Trimming removed 5 bases at V and 3 bases at J, with 17 bases between. Germline-derived CDR1 and CDR2 are SQVTM and ANQGSEA. The CDR3 is 14 residues long. The CDR3 sequence is CSVSKGTNIYEQYF. The CDR3 DNA sequence: TGCAGCGTTTCAAAGGGGACAAACATCTACGAGCAGTACTTC.

The J gene is TRBJ1-2, the V gene TRBV4-2, with D maybe TRBD1 (6 bases). The germline V gene has CDR1 LGHNA and CDR2 YNFKEQ. V was pared by 1 base and J by 2 bases, with 14 bases between. The CDR3 length is 16 residues. CDR3 sequence reads: CASSQGAGEPNYGYTF. Here the CDR3 DNA reads TGTGCCAGCAGCCAAGGTGCAGGGGAACCCAACTATGGCTACACCTTC.

The chain recombines TRBV19 with TRBJ2-1; TRBD1 matches 7 bases. The CDR3 is 15 amino acids. V shed 4 bases, J shed 8 bases, and the junction held 11 bases outside the gene matches. Germline V gene data show CDR1 as LNHDA and CDR2 as SQIVND (reference sequence). The CDR3 DNA reads as TGTGCCAGTAGTAAAACCAGACAGGGTTTCGATGAGCAGTTCTTC. It is translated as CASSKTRQGFDEQFF.

This sequence joins TRBV5-4 and TRBJ2-5, with TRBD2 as a possible D gene (6 bases). Germline CDR1 is SGHNT and CDR2 is YYREEE (reference sequence). The V end was cut by 0 bases, the J end by 5 bases, with 14 bases between. CDR3 length: 15 amino acids. CDR3 nucleotide sequence: TGTGCCAGCAGCTTGGTGGGTGCTGCGGGGGAGACCCAGTACTTC. Protein: CASSLVGAAGETQYF.

This clone was detected only a few times. V and J are TRBV7-2 and TRBJ2-5; TRBD2 aligns across 12 bases. CDR3 length equals 16 residues. Germline values: CDR1 SGHTA, CDR2 FQGNSA. V dropped 5 bases and J dropped 4; count of bases not matched to a gene: 8. CDR3 in amino acids: CASSTASGGAVETQYF. The CDR3, as DNA: TGTGCCAGCAGCACAGCTAGCGGGGGGGCCGTAGAGACCCAGTACTTC.

This clone was counted a single time. V is TRBV7-9 and J is TRBJ1-4; 8 bases match TRBD1. The V gene end was trimmed by 1 base and the J gene end by 8 bases; junction bases not matched to a gene: 6. CDR3 length: 15 residues. Germline CDR1 SEHNR, CDR2 FQNEAQ (reference sequence). The CDR3 coding sequence is TGTGCCAGCAGCTTAGGGACAGGGAGAGGGGAAAAACTGTTTTTT. Amino acid sequence: CASSLGTGRGEKLFF.

This clone has only one observation. The rearrangement links TRBV27 to TRBJ1-2; 7 nucleotides agree with TRBD1. The CDR3 length is 15 residues. V gave up 3 bases and J gave up 1 base; unmatched junction bases: 5. CDR1 MNHEY and CDR2 SMNVEV come from the germline V gene (reference sequence). CDR3 amino acids: CASSFWTGVNYGYTF. As DNA, the CDR3 is TGTGCCAGCAGTTTTTGGACAGGAGTTAACTATGGCTACACCTTC.

The chain recombines TRBV6-2 or TRBV6-3 with TRBJ1-2, with D unclear. Germline V gene data show CDR1 as MNHEY and CDR2 as SVGEGT. The CDR3 sequence is 14 residues long. V dropped 2 bases and J dropped 4 bases, with 11 bases sitting between them. The CDR3 loop reads CASSYQGSGYGYTF. For the CDR3, the DNA is TGTGCCAGCAGTTACCAAGGCAGCGGCTATGGCTACACCTTC.

The sample holds a few counts of this clone. The rearrangement links TRBV3-1 (or the pseudogene TRBV3-2) to TRBJ2-2; TRBD2 matches at 11 bases. This CDR3 has 20 amino acids. The germline CDR1 and CDR2 sequences are LGHDT and YNNKEL (reference sequence). The V segment lost 0 bases and the J segment 1 base; nucleotides outside the gene matches: 10. CDR3 sequence (DNA): TGTGCCAGCAGCCAAGATCACCCGCTAGCGGGGGGCCGGAACACCGGGGAGCTGTTTTTT. It is translated as CASSQDHPLAGGRNTGELFF.